This TCR beta chain was retrieved from a study of persistence of HIV-infected CD4 T cells. Cells were stimulated with overlapping HIV-1 Gag 15-mer peptides. CD40L/CD69 double-negative CD45RO-high memory CD4+ T cells were collected. Undetectable plasma HIV-1 RNA below 50 copies/mL lasted at least 4 years. On this clone itself: Antigen: not known.

Study-wide points: The rare CMV-responding cells with HIV-1 proviruses were not separately TCR-sequenced.

The libraries were made with immunoSEQ version 4 in survey mode. Some clones are missing from TCRdb's copy, which holds only in-frame ones; the method was immunoSEQ multiplex PCR. The profile shows more than 30,000 clones, about 81% of them singletons. The V gene's germline CDR1 is SGDLS and CDR2 YYNGEE. This CDR3 has 16 amino acids. V was clipped by 1 base and J by 0 bases, with 11 bases between them. The TCR originated in an adult with HIV. The donor label of this sample is uncertain. The sequenced sample was cultured CD4+ T cells from PBMCs, obtained from a patient who received antiretroviral therapy. The V gene is TRBV9, the J gene TRBJ1-3, with D possibly being TRBD1 (6 bases). Written as DNA, the CDR3 is TGTGCCAGCAGCGTAAGCAGGGGCATCTCTGGAAACACCATATATTTT. Translating gives CASSVSRGISGNTIYF.